This T cell receptor beta chain was sequenced during a study of shared clonotypes between healthy human individuals. Study at large: CD4 naive and memory got three plates each, CD8 naive two, CD8 memory one. General study findings and limits: Generation probabilities of non-shared clonotypes were lower (relative to those shared by all four donors).

Only in-frame clones appear in the TCRdb table, and some are missing; sequencing was by immunoSEQ multiplex PCR. The table includes 550,000 to 850,000 clones, around two thirds detected once. Points on this clone: Its antigen is currently unknown.

The healthy adult donors were HIV-negative and reported no recent acute infections or vaccinations. The CDR3 has 16 amino acids. Germline CDR1 reads LNHNV; CDR2 reads YYDKDF (reference sequence). V lost 5 bases to trimming and J lost 1 base; unmatched junction nucleotides: 7. This receptor was obtained from a woman aged 25-40 years in good health. Source material: memory CD4+ T cells sorted from blood. Subset denoted: CD45RA-negative fraction. This chain links TRBV15 with TRBJ1-1, with 10 bases lining up with TRBD1. CDR3 protein: CATSVYDRGPNTEAFF. The CDR3 DNA reads TGTGCCACCAGCGTATACGACAGGGGGCCGAACACTGAAGCTTTCTTT.